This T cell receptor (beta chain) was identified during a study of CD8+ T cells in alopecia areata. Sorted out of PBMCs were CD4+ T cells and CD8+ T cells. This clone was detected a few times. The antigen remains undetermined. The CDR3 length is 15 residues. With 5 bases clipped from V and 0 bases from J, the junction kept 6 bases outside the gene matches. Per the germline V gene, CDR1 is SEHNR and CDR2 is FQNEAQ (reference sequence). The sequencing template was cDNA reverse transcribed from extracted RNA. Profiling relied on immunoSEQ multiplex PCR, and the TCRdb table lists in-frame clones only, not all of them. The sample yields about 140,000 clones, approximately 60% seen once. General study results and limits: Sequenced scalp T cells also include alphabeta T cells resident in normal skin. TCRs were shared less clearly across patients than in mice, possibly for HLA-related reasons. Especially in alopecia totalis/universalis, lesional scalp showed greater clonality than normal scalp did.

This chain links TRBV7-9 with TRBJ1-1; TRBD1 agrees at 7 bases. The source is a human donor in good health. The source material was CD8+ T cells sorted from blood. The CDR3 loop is CASSKTDRLNTEAFF. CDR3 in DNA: TGTGCCAGCAGCAAAACGGACAGGTTGAACACTGAAGCTTTCTTT.